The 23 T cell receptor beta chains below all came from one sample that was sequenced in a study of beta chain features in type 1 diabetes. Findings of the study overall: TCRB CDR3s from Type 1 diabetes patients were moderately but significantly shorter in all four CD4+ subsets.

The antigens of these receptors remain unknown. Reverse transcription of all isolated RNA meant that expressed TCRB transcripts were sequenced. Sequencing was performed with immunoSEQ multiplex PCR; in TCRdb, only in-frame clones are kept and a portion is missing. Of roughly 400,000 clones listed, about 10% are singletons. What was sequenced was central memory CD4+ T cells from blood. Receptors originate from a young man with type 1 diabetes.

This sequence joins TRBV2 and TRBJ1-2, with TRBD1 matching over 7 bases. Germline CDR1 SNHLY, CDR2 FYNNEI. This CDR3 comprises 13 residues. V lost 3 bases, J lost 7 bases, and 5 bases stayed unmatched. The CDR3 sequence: CASSETGRFGYTF. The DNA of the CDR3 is TGTGCCAGCAGTGAGACAGGGCGGTTTGGCTACACCTTC.

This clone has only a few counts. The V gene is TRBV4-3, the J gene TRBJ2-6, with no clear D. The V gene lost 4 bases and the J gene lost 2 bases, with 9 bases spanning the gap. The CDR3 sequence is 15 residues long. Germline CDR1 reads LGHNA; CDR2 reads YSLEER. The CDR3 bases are TGCGCCAGCAGCCGCTCGATTACTGGGGCCAACGTCCTGACTTTC. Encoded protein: CASSRSITGANVLTF.

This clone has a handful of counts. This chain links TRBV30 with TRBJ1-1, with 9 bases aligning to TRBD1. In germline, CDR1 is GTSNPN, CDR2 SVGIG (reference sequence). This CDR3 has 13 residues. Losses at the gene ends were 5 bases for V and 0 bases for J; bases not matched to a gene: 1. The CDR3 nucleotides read TGTGCCTGGGACAGGGGGTTGAACACTGAAGCTTTCTTT. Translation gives CAWDRGLNTEAFF. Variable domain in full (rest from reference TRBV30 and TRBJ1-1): SQTIHQWPATLVQPVGSPLSLECTVEGTSNPNLYWYRQAAGRGLQLLFYSVGIGQISSEVPQNLSASRPQDRQFILSSKKLLLSDSGFYLCAWDRGLNTEAFFGQGTRLTVV.

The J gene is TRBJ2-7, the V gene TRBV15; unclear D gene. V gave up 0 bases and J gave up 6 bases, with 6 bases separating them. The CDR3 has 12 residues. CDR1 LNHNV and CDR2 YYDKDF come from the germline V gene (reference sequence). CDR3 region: CATSRDWGEQYF. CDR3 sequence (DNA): TGTGCCACCAGCAGAGATTGGGGCGAGCAGTACTTC.

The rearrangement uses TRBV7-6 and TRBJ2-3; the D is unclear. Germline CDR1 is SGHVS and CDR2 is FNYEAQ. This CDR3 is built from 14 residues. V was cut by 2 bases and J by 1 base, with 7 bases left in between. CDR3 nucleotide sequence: TGTGCCAGCAGCTTAAGGTCAGGCACAGATACGCAGTATTTT. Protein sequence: CASSLRSGTDTQYF. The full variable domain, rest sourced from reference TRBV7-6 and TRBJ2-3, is GAGVSQSPRYKVTKRGQDVALRCDPISGHVSLYWYRQALGQGPEFLTYFNYEAQQDKSGLPNDRFSAERPEGSISTLTIQRTEQRDSAMYRCASSLRSGTDTQYFGPGTRLTVL.

CDR3 residues: CASNGQGIFNYGYTF. The CDR3, as DNA: TGTGCCAGCAACGGACAGGGGATTTTTAACTATGGCTACACCTTC. V and J are TRBV6-5 and TRBJ1-2, with 9 bases matching TRBD1. Germline CDR1 MNHEY, CDR2 SVGAGI. The CDR3 extends over 15 amino acids. Trimming removed 7 bases from V and 1 base from J; junction bases left unmatched: 7.

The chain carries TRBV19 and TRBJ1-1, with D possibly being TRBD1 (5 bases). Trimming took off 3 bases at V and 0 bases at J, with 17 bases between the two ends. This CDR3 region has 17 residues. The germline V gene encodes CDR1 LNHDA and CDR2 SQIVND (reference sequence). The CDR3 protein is CASSMQGRWFVNTEAFF. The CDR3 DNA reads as TGTGCCAGTAGTATGCAGGGAAGGTGGTTCGTGAACACTGAAGCTTTCTTT.

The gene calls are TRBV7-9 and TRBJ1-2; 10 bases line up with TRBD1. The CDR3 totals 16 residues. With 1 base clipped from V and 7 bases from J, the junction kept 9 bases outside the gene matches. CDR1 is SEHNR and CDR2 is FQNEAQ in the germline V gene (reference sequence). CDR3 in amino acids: CASSLVAGQGGSGYTF. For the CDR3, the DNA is TGTGCCAGCAGCTTAGTCGCCGGACAGGGGGGGAGTGGCTACACCTTC.

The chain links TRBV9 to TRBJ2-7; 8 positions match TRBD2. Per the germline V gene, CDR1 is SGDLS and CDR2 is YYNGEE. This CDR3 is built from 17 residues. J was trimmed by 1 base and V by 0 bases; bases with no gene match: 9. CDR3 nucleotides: TGTGCCAGCAGCGTAGCCCCGGGGGGGAGATGGTCCTACGAGCAGTACTTC. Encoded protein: CASSVAPGGRWSYEQYF.

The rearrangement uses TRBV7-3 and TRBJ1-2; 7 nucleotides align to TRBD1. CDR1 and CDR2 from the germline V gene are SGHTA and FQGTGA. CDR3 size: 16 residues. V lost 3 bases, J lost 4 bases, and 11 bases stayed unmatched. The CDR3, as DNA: TGTGCCAGCAGCTTGTCCCGGGACAGACAGGGCTATGGCTACACCTTC. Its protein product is CASSLSRDRQGYGYTF.

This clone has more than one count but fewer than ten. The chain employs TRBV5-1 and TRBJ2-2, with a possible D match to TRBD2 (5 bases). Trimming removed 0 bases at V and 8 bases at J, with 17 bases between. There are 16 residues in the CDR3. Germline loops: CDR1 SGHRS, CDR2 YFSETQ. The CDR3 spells CASSLEPSLGPGELFF. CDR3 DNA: TGCGCCAGCAGCTTGGAACCTAGCCTTGGGCCAGGGGAGCTGTTTTTT. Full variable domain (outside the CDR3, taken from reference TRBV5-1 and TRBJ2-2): KAGVTQTPRYLIKTRGQQVTLSCSPISGHRSVSWYQQTPGQGLQFLFEYFSETQRNKGNFPGRFSGRQFSNSRSEMNVSTLELGDSALYLCASSLEPSLGPGELFFGEGSRLTVL.

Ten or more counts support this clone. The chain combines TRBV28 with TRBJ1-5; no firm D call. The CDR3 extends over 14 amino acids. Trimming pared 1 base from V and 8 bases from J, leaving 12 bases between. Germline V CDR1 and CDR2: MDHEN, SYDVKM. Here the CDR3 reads CASSLSVAWEPQHF. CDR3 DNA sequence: TGTGCCAGCAGTTTATCAGTAGCCTGGGAGCCCCAGCATTTT.

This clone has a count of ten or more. In DNA, the CDR3 is TGTGCCAGCAGCTTAGCGGAGGGCGGCGAGCAGTACTTC. The encoded protein is CASSLAEGGEQYF. V and J are TRBV7-9 and TRBJ2-7; a weak D match, TRBD2 (6 bases). Per germline, CDR1 SEHNR and CDR2 FQNEAQ (reference sequence). Trimming left V 0 bases short and J 6 bases short, with 9 bases between. The CDR3 consists of 13 residues.

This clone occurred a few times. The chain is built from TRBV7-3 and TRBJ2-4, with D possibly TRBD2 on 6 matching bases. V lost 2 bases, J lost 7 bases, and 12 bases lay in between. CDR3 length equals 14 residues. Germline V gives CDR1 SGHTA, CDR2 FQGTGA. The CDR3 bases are TGTGCCAGCAGCTTAGGAGGGCCGAGGAACATTCAGTACTTC. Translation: CASSLGGPRNIQYF.

The CDR3 sequence is CASAKGIPGRPDTQYF. The CDR3, as DNA: TGTGCCAGCGCCAAAGGGATTCCGGGGAGGCCAGATACGCAGTATTTT. The genes are TRBV7-3 and TRBJ2-3; maybe TRBD2 (6 bases). Germline V lookup: CDR1 SGHTA, CDR2 FQGTGA. The CDR3 is 16 residues long. With 8 bases removed from V and 4 bases from J, the gap between germline ends came to 22 bases.

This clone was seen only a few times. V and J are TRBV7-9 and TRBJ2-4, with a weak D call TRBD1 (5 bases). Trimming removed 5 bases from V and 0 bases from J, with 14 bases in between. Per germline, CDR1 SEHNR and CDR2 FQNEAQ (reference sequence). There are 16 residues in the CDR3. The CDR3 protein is CASSRLRDLAKNIQYF. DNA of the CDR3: TGTGCCAGCAGCCGGCTCAGGGATCTAGCCAAAAACATTCAGTACTTC.

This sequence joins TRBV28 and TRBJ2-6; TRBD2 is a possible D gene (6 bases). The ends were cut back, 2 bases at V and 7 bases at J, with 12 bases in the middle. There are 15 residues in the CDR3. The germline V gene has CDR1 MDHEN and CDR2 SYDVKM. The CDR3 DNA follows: TGTGCCAGCAGTTTAACTCAGGGAGGAGCCAACGTCCTGACTTTC. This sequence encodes CASSLTQGGANVLTF.

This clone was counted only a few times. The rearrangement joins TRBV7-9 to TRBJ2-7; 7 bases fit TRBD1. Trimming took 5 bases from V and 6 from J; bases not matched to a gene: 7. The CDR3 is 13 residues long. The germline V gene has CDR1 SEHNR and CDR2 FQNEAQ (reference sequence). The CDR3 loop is CASSLLTGFEQYF. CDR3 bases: TGTGCCAGCAGCCTACTGACAGGGTTCGAGCAGTACTTC.

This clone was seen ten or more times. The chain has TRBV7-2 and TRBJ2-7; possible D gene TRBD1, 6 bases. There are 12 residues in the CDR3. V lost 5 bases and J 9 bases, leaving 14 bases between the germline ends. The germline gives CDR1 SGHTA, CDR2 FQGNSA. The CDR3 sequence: CASSIQGVGQYF. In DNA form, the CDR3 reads TGTGCCAGCAGCATACAGGGTGTGGGGCAGTACTTC.

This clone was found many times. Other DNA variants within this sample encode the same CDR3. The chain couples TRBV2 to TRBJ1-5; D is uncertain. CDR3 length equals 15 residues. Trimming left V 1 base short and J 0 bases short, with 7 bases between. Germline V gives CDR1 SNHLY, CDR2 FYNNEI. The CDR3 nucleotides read TGTGCCAGCAGTGAAGTTCGGGGTAGCAATCAGCCCCAGCATTTT. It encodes CASSEVRGSNQPQHF. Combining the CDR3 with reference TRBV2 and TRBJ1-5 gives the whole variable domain EPEVTQTPSHQVTQMGQEVILRCVPISNHLYFYWYRQILGQKVEFLVSFYNNEISEKSEIFDDQFSVERPDGSNFTLKIRSTKLEDSAMYFCASSEVRGSNQPQHFGDGTRLSIL.

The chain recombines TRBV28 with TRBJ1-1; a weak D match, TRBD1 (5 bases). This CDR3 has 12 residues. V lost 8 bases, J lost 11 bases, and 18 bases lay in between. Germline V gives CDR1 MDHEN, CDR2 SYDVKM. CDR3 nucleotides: TGTGCCAGCCGGGGGAACACTCAAGGGGCTTTCTTT. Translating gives CASRGNTQGAFF.

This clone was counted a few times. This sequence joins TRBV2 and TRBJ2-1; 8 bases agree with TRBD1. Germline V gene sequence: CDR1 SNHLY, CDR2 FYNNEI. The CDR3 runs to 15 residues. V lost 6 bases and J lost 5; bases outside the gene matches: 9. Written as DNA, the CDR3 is TGTGCCAGCAGGGCCCGGGACAGGAAGGACAATGAGCAGTTCTTC. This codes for CASRARDRKDNEQFF.

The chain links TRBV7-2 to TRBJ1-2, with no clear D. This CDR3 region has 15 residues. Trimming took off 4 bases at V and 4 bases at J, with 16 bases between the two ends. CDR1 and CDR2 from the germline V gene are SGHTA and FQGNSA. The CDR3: CASSSPGVGTYGYTF. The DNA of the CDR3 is TGTGCCAGCAGCTCCCCAGGAGTGGGAACCTATGGCTACACCTTC.